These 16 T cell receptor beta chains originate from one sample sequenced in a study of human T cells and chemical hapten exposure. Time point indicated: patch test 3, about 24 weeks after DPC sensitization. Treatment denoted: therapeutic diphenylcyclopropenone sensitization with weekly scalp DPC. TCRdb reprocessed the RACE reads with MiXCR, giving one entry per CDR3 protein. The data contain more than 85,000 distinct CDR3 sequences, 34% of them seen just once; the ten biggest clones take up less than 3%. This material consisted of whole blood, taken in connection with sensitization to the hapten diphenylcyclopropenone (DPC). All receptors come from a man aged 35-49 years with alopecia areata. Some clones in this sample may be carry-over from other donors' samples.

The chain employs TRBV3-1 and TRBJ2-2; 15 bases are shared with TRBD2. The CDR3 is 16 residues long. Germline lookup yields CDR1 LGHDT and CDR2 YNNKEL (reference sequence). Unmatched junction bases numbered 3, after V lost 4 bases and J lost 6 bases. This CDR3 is CASSLGLAGGPGELFF. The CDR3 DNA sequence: TGTGCCAGCAGCCTCGGACTAGCGGGAGGGCCCGGGGAGCTGTTTTTT.

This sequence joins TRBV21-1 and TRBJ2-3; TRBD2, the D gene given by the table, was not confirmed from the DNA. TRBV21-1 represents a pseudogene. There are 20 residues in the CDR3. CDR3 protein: CASSPWTSGRVLAETDTQYF. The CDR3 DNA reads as TGTGCCAGCAGCCCCTGGACTAGCGGGAGGGTCCTTGCGGAAACAGATACGCAGTATTTT.

The CDR3: CASSVSASGAGTQETQYF. For the CDR3, the DNA is TGTGCCAGCAGCGTGTCCGCTTCAGGGGCAGGGACCCAAGAGACCCAGTACTTC. J is TRBJ2-5 and V is TRBV9; a weak D match, TRBD1 (6 bases). Trimming cost V 2 bases and J 1 base, with 21 bases left between them. Germline V gene lookup returns CDR1 SGDLS and CDR2 YYNGEE. The CDR3 is 18 residues long. Supplemented by reference TRBV9 and TRBJ2-5, the full variable domain reads DSGVTQTPKHLITATGQRVTLRCSPRSGDLSVYWYQQSLDQGLQFLIQYYNGEERAKGNILERFSAQQFPDLHSELNLSSLELGDSALYFCASSVSASGAGTQETQYFGPGTRLLVL.

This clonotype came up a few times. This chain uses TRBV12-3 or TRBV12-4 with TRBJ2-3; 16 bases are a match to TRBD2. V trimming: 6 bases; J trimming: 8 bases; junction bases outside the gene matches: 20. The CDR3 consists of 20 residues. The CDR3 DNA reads TGTGCCAGCAGCGCCAGAGGGACTAGCGGGAGGGGAAGGCACAGAGTTACGCAGTATTTT. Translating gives CASSARGTSGRGRHRVTQYF.

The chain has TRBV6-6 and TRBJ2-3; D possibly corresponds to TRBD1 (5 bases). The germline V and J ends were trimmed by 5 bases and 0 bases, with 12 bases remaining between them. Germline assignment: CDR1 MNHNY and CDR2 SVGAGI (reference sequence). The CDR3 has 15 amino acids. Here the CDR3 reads CASSQTVTSTDTQYF. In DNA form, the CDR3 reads TGTGCCAGCAGTCAGACAGTGACTAGCACAGATACGCAGTATTTT.

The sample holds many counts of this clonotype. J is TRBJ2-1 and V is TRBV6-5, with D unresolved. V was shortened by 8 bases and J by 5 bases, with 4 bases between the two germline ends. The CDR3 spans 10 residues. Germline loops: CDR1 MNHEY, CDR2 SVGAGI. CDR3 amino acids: CASGDNEQFF. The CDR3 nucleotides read TGTGCCAGCGGCGACAATGAGCAGTTCTTC.

The CDR3 here is CASSPRDGLGLFF. In nucleotides, the CDR3 is TGTGCCAGCTCACCACGGGACGGCTTGGGACTGTTTTTT. J is TRBJ1-4 and V is TRBV18; D might be TRBD1 (5 bases). This CDR3 comprises 13 residues. From germline, CDR1 is KGHSH and CDR2 LQKENI. V was pared by 1 base and J by 13 bases, with 13 bases between.

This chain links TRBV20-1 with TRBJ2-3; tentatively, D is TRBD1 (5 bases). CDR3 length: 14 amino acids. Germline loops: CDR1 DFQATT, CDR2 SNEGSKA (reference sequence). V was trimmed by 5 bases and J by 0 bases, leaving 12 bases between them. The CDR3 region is CSALKTDSTDTQYF. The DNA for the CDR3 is TGCAGTGCTCTTAAGACAGATAGCACAGATACGCAGTATTTT.

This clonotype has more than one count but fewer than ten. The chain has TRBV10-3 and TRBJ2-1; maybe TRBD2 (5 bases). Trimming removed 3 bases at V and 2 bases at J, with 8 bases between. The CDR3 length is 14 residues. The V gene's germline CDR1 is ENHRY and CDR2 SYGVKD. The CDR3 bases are TGTGCCATCAGTGAAGCGGTCCCCTACAATGAGCAGTTCTTC. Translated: CAISEAVPYNEQFF.

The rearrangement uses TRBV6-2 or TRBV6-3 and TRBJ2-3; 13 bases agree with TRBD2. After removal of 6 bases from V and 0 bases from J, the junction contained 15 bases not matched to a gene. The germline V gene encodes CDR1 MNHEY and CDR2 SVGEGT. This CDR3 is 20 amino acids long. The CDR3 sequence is CASRPGLAGVSGRSTDTQYF. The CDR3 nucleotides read TGTGCCAGCAGACCCGGACTAGCGGGAGTGTCCGGTCGTAGCACAGATACGCAGTATTTT.

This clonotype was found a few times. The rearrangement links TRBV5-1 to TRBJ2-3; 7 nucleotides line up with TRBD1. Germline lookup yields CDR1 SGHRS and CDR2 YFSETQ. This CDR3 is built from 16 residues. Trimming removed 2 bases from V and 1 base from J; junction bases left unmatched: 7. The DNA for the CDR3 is TGCGCCAGCAGCTTAGGGACAGCAGTTCGCACAGATACGCAGTATTTT. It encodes CASSLGTAVRTDTQYF.

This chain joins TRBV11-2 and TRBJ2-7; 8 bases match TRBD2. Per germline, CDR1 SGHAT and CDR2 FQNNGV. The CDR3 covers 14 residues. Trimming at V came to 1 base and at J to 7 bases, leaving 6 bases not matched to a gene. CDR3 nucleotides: TGTGCCAGCAGCTTAGGTCCAGCGGGGGTTGAGCAGTACGTC. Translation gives CASSLGPAGVEQYV.

The CDR3 sequence: CASSQAPQSSYNSPLHF. The CDR3 DNA follows: TGTGCCAGCAGCCAAGCTCCCCAGAGCTCCTATAATTCACCCCTCCACTTT. The rearrangement uses TRBV4-2 and TRBJ1-6; D is unresolved. CDR3 length: 17 amino acids. Deletions cut 1 base from V and 0 bases from J, with 10 bases between. From germline, CDR1 is LGHNA and CDR2 YNFKEQ.

CDR3 region: CASSLAGTGIGYTF. CDR3 bases: TGCGCCAGCAGCTTGGCCGGGACAGGGATCGGCTACACCTTC. The chain combines TRBV5-1 with TRBJ1-2; TRBD1 aligns across 9 bases. Germline V gene sequence: CDR1 SGHRS, CDR2 YFSETQ. J lost 8 bases, V lost 0 bases, and 5 bases had no gene match. The CDR3 has 14 residues.

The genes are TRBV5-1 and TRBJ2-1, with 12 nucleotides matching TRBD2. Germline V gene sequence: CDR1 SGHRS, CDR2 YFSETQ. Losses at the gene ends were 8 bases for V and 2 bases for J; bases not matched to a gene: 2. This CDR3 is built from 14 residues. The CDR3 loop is CASRTSGTYNEQFF. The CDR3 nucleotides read TGCGCCAGTCGGACTAGCGGGACCTACAATGAGCAGTTCTTC.

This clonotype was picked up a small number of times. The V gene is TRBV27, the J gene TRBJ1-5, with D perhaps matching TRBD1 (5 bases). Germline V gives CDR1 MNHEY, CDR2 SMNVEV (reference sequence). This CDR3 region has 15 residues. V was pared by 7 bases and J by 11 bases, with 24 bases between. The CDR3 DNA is TGTGCCAGCATGGTCCGGGACGGAGGAGTAGGAGCCCAGCATTTT. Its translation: CASMVRDGGVGAQHF.